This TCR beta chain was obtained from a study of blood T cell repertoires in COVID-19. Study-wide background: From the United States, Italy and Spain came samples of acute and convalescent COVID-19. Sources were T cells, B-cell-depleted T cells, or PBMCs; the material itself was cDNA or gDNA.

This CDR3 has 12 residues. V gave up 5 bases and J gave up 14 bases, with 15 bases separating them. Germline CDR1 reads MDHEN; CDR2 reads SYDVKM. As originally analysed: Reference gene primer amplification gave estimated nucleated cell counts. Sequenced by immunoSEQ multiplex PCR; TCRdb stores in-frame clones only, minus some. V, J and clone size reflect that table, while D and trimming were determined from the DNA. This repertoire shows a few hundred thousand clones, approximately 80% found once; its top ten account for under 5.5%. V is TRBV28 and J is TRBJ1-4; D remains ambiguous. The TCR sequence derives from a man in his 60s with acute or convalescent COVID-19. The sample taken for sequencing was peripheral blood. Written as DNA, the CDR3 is TGTGCCAGCAGTGCGGGCCACCTTGGCCTGTTTTTT. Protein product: CASSAGHLGLFF.